This TCR beta chain comes out of a study of cytomegalovirus exposure and HLA in healthy donors. Whole-study findings and limits: Generally TCR sequences proved uncommon, though certain public TCRs appeared in numerous donors.

Trimming at V came to 5 bases and at J to 4 bases, leaving 8 bases not matched to a gene. There are 15 residues in the CDR3. The germline gives CDR1 WNHNN, CDR2 SYGVQD (reference sequence). About this clone: Its antigen is as yet unknown.

Profiling relied on immunoSEQ multiplex PCR, and the TCRdb table lists in-frame clones only, not all of them. There are 120,000 to 150,000 clones in the sample; more than 75% occur only once, and less than 9% lies in the top ten. The source material was PBMCs. The receptor was derived from a man younger than 35 in good health and CMV-seropositive. The chain links TRBV10-1 to TRBJ2-1; 7 nucleotides line up with TRBD2. The CDR3 DNA is TGCGCCAGCAGTCCGTTGGGGGGGAGTTACAATGAGCAGTTCTTC. The encoded protein is CASSPLGGSYNEQFF.